This TCR beta chain stems from a study of T cells in Graves' hyperthyroidism and ophthalmopathy. The CDR3 length is 12 residues. CDR1 SNHLY and CDR2 FYNNEI come from the germline V gene. Trimming pared 7 bases from V and 5 bases from J, leaving 11 bases between. This clonotype was seen repeatedly, ten times or more. No antigen is known for it. Disease duration under 2 months; hyperthyroidism patients were aged 18 to 65. Amplified TCR beta CDR3 regions came from RNA transcripts. In the first-round RT-PCR of the TCR CDR3, the HTBI primer set was used. TCRdb fed the multiplex PCR reads into MiXCR, producing one record per CDR3 protein. This sample yields more than 650,000 distinct CDR3 sequences, of which around 15% are seen a single time; approximately 10% belongs to the top ten. Study-wide results and limits: Within blood appeared most thyroid clonotypes that had expanded above 0.001. With a median lead of around 6.7 months before onset, the model predicted ophthalmopathy.

The sample was blood. The chain employs TRBV2 and TRBJ2-5; D is unresolved. The sequence was obtained from a woman younger than 30 with Graves' hyperthyroidism. For the CDR3, the DNA is TGTGCCAGCAAGTCCGAGATGGAGACCCAGTACTTC. Translating it yields CASKSEMETQYF. The complete variable domain, with remaining parts taken from reference TRBV2 and TRBJ2-5, reads EPEVTQTPSHQVTQMGQEVILRCVPISNHLYFYWYRQILGQKVEFLVSFYNNEISEKSEIFDDQFSVERPDGSNFTLKIRSTKLEDSAMYFCASKSEMETQYFGPGTRLLVL.